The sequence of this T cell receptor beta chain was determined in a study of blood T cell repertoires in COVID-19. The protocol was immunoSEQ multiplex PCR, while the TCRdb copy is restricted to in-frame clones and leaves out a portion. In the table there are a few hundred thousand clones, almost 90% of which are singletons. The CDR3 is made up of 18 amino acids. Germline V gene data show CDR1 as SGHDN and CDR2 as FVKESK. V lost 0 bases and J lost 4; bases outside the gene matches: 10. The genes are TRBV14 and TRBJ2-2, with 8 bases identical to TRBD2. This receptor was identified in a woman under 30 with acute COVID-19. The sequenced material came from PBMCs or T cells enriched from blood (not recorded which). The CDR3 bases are TGTGCCAGCAGCCAAGATAGAGGGCTAGCGGGTCTCACCGGGGAGCTGTTTTTT. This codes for CASSQDRGLAGLTGELFF.